Sequencing of this T cell receptor beta chain was carried out in a study of human T cells and chemical hapten exposure. Looking at the study overall: Patch tests applied 0.01% DPC to the upper back, read at 6 days. Study results and caveats: Expanded TCRs produced significantly more large CDR3 similarity clusters than controls did. The donors suffered from alopecia, so their immune response may not match that of healthy people. PT1 expanded TCR counts and patch test score were linked, and their correlation was positive.

The CDR3 has 15 amino acids. The trim removed 4 bases at V and 1 base at J, leaving 1 base unmatched. Per germline, CDR1 WSHSY and CDR2 SAAADI. This clonotype was recorded at least ten times. The target antigen is unknown. Stated time point: patch test 3, about 24 weeks after DPC sensitization. Stated treatment: therapeutic diphenylcyclopropenone sensitization with weekly scalp DPC. TCRdb fed the RACE reads into MiXCR, producing one record per CDR3 protein. The table shows approximately 32,000 distinct CDR3 sequences, with more than 5% occurring only once. The starting material was whole blood, obtained in connection with sensitization to the hapten diphenylcyclopropenone (DPC). This receptor was taken from a man aged 25-45 years with alopecia areata. Some clones in this sample may be carry-over from other donors' samples. The rearrangement uses TRBV10-2 and TRBJ2-2, with TRBD1 matching 9 bases. The CDR3 sequence is CASSVDRGNTGELFF. The CDR3 DNA reads as TGCGCCAGCAGTGTGGACAGGGGGAACACCGGGGAGCTGTTTTTT.